A single sample is the source of the 8 T cell receptor beta chains below, sequenced in a study of tumour-infiltrating T cells in Burkitt lymphoma (dated by TCRdb to about 2020). The library was produced with the immunoSEQ multiplex PCR assay. TCRdb provides this immuneACCESS table in a form limited to in-frame rearrangements. Some clones are lacking; in checked studies, under half of them reflect an unresolved V gene, and why the rest are absent is not known. This sample is represented by 14,000 or so clones; about 30% of them were singletons. More than 5.5% of the sample is held by the ten biggest clonotypes. The source material was tumor tissue. The receptors originated from a human donor with diffuse large B-cell lymphoma.

This clone was observed a few times. This chain connects TRBV30 to TRBJ2-3; D uncertain. Trimming cost V 0 bases and J 4 bases, with 8 bases left between them. CDR3 size: 13 residues. The V gene's germline CDR1 is GTSNPN and CDR2 SVGIG (reference sequence). CDR3 region: CAWSVVEPDTQYF. The CDR3 region has the DNA TGTGCCTGGAGTGTGGTGGAACCAGATACGCAGTATTTT.

This chain uses TRBV19 with TRBJ2-7; 10 nucleotides align to TRBD1. The CDR3 consists of 15 residues. Looked up from germline, CDR1 is LNHDA and CDR2 is SQIVND (reference sequence). With 5 bases clipped from V and 6 bases from J, the junction kept 10 bases outside the gene matches. For the CDR3, the DNA is TGTGCCAGTAGTCCACGACAGGGGGCGGTTAGCGAGCAGTACTTC. Translated: CASSPRQGAVSEQYF. The complete variable domain, with remaining parts taken from reference TRBV19 and TRBJ2-7, reads DGGITQSPKYLFRKEGQNVTLSCEQNLNHDAMYWYRQDPGQGLRLIYYSQIVNDFQKGDIAEGYSVSREKKESFPLTVTSAQKNPTAFYLCASSPRQGAVSEQYFGPGTRLTVT.

V gene TRBV19 combines with J gene TRBJ1-5, with TRBD1 matching 9 bases. CDR1 is LNHDA and CDR2 is SQIVND in the germline V gene (reference sequence). Losses at the gene ends were 10 bases for V and 8 bases for J; bases not matched to a gene: 6. CDR3 length: 12 amino acids. This CDR3 is CATRTGDEPQHF. CDR3 bases: TGTGCCACTAGGACAGGGGATGAGCCCCAGCATTTT.

This clone has only a few counts. The V and J genes are TRBV15 and TRBJ1-1; D call uncertain. The CDR3 is made up of 14 amino acids. V dropped 5 bases and J dropped 5 bases, with 15 bases sitting between them. Germline-derived CDR1 and CDR2 are LNHNV and YYDKDF (reference sequence). CDR3: CATSPGRAGTEAFF. In DNA form, the CDR3 reads TGTGCCACCAGCCCCGGGAGGGCGGGTACTGAAGCTTTCTTT.

The sample holds a few counts of this clone. This rearrangement joins TRBV7-9 to TRBJ2-5; D is ambiguous. Germline lookup yields CDR1 SEHNR and CDR2 FQNEAQ (reference sequence). This CDR3 has 14 residues. Trimming pared 2 bases from V and 2 bases from J, leaving 9 bases between. The CDR3 loop reads CASSLSQLQETQYF. The CDR3, as DNA: TGTGCCAGCAGCTTATCCCAGTTACAAGAGACCCAGTACTTC.

This chain connects TRBV21-1 to TRBJ2-5; the table's D call of TRBD2 was not tested on the DNA. TRBV21-1 is a listed pseudogene. The CDR3 length is 19 residues. CDR3 loop: CASSKGTSGLGKRRWTQYF. In nucleotides, the CDR3 is TGTGCCAGCAGCAAAGGGACTAGCGGTTTAGGAAAAAGAAGGTGGACCCAGTACTTC.

This clone appeared a few times. The chain combines TRBV2 with TRBJ2-7; possibly TRBD2 for D (6 bases). CDR3 size: 13 residues. In germline, CDR1 is SNHLY, CDR2 FYNNEI. Trimming took off 3 bases at V and 3 bases at J, with 9 bases between the two ends. The CDR3 DNA reads as TGTGCCAGCAGTGAGGGTAGCGGCTACGAGCAGTACTTC. Encoded protein: CASSEGSGYEQYF. The full variable domain, in which reference TRBV2 and TRBJ2-7 provide the parts outside the CDR3, is EPEVTQTPSHQVTQMGQEVILRCVPISNHLYFYWYRQILGQKVEFLVSFYNNEISEKSEIFDDQFSVERPDGSNFTLKIRSTKLEDSAMYFCASSEGSGYEQYFGPGTRLTVT.

This clone is deemed medium-sized. V and J are TRBV27 and TRBJ2-5, with D perhaps matching TRBD2 (6 bases). The V and J ends lost 7 bases and 8 bases respectively, with 20 bases between them. Germline values: CDR1 MNHEY, CDR2 SMNVEV (reference sequence). CDR3 length equals 14 residues. The CDR3 spells CASMSGHKRGTQYF. CDR3 nucleotides: TGTGCCAGCATGAGCGGGCATAAACGAGGTACCCAGTACTTC.